Here is one T cell receptor (beta chain) with its context. Antigen: not known. This record comes from a study of cytomegalovirus exposure and HLA in healthy donors. 13 Jbeta primers and 60 Vbeta primers were used for the PCR. Authors' data handling: In a later analysis, of tens of millions of unique beta chains, some 10 million appeared in at least two donors. Method: immunoSEQ multiplex PCR; TCRdb's copy keeps in-frame clones and lacks some. V, J and clone size are those of that table, while D and trimming were read from the DNA. The top ten hold 2% of the sample, which has 300,000 or so clones, about four fifths seen once. General observations from the study: As a later analysis showed, a missense DCLRE1C variant was linked to trimming of TCR beta V- and J-genes.

Germline values: CDR1 SEHNR, CDR2 FQNEAQ (reference sequence). The CDR3 covers 14 residues. Trimming removed 4 bases from V and 3 bases from J, with 10 bases in between. The sample taken for sequencing was PBMCs. The V call is TRBV7-9, the J call TRBJ1-3; D is ambiguous. The TCR sequence derives from a woman aged 40 to 50 in good health and CMV-seropositive. This CDR3 is CASSWRLYGNTIYF. CDR3 nucleotides: TGTGCCAGCAGCTGGCGGCTCTATGGAAACACCATATATTTT. Full variable domain (missing parts from reference TRBV7-9 and TRBJ1-3): DTGVSQNPRHKITKRGQNVTFRCDPISEHNRLYWYRQTLGQGPEFLTYFQNEAQLEKSRLLSDRFSAERPKGSFSTLEIQRTEQGDSAMYLCASSWRLYGNTIYFGEGSWLTVV.